These 2 T cell receptor beta chains share one sample of origin, sequenced in a study of blood T cells in healthy people across ages. A sample-barcoded 5' primer and a J-beta primer mix were used in a second PCR of roughly 7 to 12 cycles. TCRdb redid the calling of the 5' RACE reads with MiXCR, one entry per CDR3 protein. The table records around 1,000,000 distinct CDR3 sequences, 35% to 40% of them present only once. Sequencing was done on a sample of blood. These receptors all stem from a man aged 18 to 30 in good health.

The chain combines TRBV3-1 with TRBJ1-2; D gene unclear. Germline assignment: CDR1 LGHDT and CDR2 YNNKEL (reference sequence). Trimming pared 4 bases from V and 8 bases from J, leaving 26 bases between. The CDR3 length is 17 residues. The CDR3 loop reads CASSPGSVLSDSGGYTF. CDR3 sequence (DNA): TGTGCCAGCAGCCCCGGTTCGGTTTTGTCTGATTCGGGGGGCTACACCTTC.

The chain is built from TRBV4-3 and TRBJ2-1, with a weak D call TRBD1 (5 bases). The CDR3 extends over 17 amino acids. The ends were cut back, 0 bases at V and 0 bases at J, with 12 bases in the middle. Germline V gene data show CDR1 as LGHNA and CDR2 as YSLEER. This CDR3 is CASSQDTDTSSYNEQFF. The CDR3 region has the DNA TGCGCCAGCAGCCAAGACACGGACACCAGCTCCTACAATGAGCAGTTCTTC.